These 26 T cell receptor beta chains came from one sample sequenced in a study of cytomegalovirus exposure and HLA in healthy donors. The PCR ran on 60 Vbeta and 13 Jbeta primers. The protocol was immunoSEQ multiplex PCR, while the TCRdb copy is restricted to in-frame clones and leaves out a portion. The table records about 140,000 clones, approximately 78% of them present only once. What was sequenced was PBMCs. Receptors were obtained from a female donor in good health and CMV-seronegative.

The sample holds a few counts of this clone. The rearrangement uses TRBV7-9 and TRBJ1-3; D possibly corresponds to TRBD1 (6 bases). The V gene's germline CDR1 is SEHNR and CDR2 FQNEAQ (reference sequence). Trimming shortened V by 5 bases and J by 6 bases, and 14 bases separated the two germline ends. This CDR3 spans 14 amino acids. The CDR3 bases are TGTGCCAGCAGCCCTCCTGGACAGTTAAACACCATATATTTT. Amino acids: CASSPPGQLNTIYF.

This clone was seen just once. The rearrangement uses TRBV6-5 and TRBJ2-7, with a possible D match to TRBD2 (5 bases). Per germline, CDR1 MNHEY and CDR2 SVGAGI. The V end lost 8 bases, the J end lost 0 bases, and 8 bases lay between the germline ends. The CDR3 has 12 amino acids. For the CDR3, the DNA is TGTGCCAGCGAGGGTCGCTCCTACGAGCAGTACTTC. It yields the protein CASEGRSYEQYF.

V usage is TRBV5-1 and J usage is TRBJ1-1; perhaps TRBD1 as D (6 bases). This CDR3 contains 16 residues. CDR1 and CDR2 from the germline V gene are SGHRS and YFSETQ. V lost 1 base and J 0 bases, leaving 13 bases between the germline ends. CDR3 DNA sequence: TGCGCCAGCAGCTTGTCAGGGGCCGTCATGAACACTGAAGCTTTCTTT. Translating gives CASSLSGAVMNTEAFF. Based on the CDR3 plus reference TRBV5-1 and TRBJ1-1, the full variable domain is KAGVTQTPRYLIKTRGQQVTLSCSPISGHRSVSWYQQTPGQGLQFLFEYFSETQRNKGNFPGRFSGRQFSNSRSEMNVSTLELGDSALYLCASSLSGAVMNTEAFFGQGTRLTVV.

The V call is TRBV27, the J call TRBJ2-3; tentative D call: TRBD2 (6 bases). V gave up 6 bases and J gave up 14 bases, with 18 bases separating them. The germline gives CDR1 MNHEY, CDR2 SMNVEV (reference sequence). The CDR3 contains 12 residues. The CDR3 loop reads CASRSGTDRRYF. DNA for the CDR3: TGTGCCAGCAGGTCCGGGACTGACCGAAGGTATTTT.

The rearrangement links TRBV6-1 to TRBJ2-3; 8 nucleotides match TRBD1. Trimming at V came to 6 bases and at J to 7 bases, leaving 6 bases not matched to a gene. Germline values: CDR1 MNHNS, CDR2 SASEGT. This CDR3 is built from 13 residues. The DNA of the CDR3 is TGTGCCAGCAGCTCGACAGGGGCGCATACGCAGTATTTT. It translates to CASSSTGAHTQYF.

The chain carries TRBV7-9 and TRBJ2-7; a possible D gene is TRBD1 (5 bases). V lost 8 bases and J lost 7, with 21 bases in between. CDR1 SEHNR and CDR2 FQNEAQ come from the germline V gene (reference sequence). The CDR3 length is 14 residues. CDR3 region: CASQKDGAVREQYF. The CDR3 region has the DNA TGTGCCAGCCAAAAGGATGGGGCAGTCCGGGAGCAGTACTTC.

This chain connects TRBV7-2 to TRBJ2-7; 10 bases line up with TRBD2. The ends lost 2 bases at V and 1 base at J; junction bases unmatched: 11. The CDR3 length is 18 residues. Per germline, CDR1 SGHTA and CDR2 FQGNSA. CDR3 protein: CASSLRGPPSGRSYEQYF. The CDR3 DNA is TGTGCCAGCAGCTTAAGGGGCCCCCCTAGCGGGAGATCCTACGAGCAGTACTTC. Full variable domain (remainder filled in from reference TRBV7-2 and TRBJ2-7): GAGVSQSPSNKVTEKGKDVELRCDPISGHTALYWYRQSLGQGLEFLIYFQGNSAPDKSGLPSDRFSAERTGGSVSTLTIQRTQQEDSAVYLCASSLRGPPSGRSYEQYFGPGTRLTVT.

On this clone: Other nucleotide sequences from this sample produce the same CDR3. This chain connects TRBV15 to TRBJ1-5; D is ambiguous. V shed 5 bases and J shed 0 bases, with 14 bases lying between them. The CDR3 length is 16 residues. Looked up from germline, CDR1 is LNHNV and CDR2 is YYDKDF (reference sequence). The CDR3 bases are TGTGCCACCAGCTCCGGGGTCCCGGTTAGCAATCAGCCCCAGCATTTT. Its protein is CATSSGVPVSNQPQHF.

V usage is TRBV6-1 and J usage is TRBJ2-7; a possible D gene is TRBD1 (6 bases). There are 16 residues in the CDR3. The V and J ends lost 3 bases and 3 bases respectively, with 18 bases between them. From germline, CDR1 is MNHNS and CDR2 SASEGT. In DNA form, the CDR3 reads TGTGCCAGCAGTGATGTGGCCGAAACAGGGCTCTACGAGCAGTACTTC. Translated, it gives CASSDVAETGLYEQYF.

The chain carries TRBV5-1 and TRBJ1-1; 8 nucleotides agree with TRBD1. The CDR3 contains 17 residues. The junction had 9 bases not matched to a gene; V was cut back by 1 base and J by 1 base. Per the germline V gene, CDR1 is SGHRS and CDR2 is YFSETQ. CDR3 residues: CASSLFTPGQANTEAFF. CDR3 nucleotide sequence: TGCGCCAGCAGCTTGTTTACTCCGGGACAGGCGAACACTGAAGCTTTCTTT.

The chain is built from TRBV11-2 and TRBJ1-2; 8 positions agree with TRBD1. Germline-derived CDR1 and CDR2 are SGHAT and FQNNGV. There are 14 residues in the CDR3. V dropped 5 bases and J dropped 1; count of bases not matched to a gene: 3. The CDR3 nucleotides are TGTGCCAGCAGCGCAGGGGGCTTTAACTATGGCTACACCTTC. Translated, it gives CASSAGGFNYGYTF.

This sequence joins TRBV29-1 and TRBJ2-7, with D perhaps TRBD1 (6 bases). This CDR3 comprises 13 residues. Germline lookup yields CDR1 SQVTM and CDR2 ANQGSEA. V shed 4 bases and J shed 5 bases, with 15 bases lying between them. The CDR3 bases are TGCAGCGTTGGAAGGGGCCCAGGGGACGAGCAGTACTTC. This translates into CSVGRGPGDEQYF.

The CDR3: CASSSLAGNEQFF. In DNA form, the CDR3 reads TGCGCCAGCAGCTCACTAGCGGGCAATGAGCAGTTCTTC. The gene calls are TRBV5-1 and TRBJ2-1; 9 bases line up with TRBD2. This CDR3 spans 13 amino acids. The junction had 1 base not matched to a gene; V was cut back by 3 bases and J by 6 bases. Looked up from germline, CDR1 is SGHRS and CDR2 is YFSETQ.

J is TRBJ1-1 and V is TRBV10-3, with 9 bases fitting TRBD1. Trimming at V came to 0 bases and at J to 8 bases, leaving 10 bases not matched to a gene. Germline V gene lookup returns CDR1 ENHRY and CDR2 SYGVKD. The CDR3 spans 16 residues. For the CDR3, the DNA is TGTGCCATCAGTGAGTCGACGGGGACAGGGTATAGGGAAGCTTTCTTT. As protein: CAISESTGTGYREAFF.

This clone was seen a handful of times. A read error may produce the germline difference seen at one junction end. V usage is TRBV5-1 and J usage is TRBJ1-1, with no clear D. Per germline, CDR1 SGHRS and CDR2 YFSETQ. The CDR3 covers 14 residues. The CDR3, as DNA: TGCGCCAGCAGATTGGAGACTGTGAACACTGAAGCTTTCTTT. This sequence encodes CASRLETVNTEAFF. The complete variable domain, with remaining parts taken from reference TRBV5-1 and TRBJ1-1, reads KAGVTQTPRYLIKTRGQQVTLSCSPISGHRSVSWYQQTPGQGLQFLFEYFSETQRNKGNFPGRFSGRQFSNSRSEMNVSTLELGDSALYLCASRLETVNTEAFFGQGTRLTVV.

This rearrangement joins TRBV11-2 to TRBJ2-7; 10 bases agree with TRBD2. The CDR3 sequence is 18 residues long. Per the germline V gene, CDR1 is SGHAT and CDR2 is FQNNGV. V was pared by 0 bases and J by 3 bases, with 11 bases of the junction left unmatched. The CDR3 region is CASSLDRLAGAQGYEQYF. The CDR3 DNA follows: TGTGCCAGCAGCTTAGACCGTCTAGCGGGAGCGCAAGGCTACGAGCAGTACTTC.

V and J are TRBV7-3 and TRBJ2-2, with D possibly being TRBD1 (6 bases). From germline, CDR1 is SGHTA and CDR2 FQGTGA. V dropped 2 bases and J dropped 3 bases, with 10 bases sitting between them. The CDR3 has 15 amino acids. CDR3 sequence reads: CASSLLGADTGELFF. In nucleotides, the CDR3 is TGTGCCAGCAGCTTATTGGGGGCTGACACCGGGGAGCTGTTTTTT.

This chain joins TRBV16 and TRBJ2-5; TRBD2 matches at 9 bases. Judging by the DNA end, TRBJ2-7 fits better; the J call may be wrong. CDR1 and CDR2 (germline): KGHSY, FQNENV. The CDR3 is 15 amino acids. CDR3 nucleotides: TGTGCCAGCAGCCCCGGGATAGCGGGAGCCTACGAGCAGTACTTC. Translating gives CASSPGIAGAYEQYF.

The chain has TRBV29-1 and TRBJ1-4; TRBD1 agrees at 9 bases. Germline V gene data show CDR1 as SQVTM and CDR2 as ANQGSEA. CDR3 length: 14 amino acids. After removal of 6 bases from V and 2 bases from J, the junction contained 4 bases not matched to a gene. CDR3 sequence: CSVRGTGTNEKLFF. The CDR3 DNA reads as TGCAGCGTCCGAGGGACAGGGACTAATGAAAAACTGTTTTTT.

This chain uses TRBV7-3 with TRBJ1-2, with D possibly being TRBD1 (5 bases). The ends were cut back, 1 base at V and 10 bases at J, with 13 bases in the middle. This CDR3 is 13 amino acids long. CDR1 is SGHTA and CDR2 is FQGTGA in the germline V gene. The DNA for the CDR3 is TGTGCCAGCAGCTTAAGGCGGGACGGTGACTACACCTTC. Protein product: CASSLRRDGDYTF.

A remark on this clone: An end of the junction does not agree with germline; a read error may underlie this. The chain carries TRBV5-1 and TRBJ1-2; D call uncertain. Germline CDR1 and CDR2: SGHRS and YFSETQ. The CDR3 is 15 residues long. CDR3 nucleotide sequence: TGCGCCAGCAGCTTGGCTACGGAATCCCCTATAAACTACCCCTTC. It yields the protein CASSLATESPINYPF.

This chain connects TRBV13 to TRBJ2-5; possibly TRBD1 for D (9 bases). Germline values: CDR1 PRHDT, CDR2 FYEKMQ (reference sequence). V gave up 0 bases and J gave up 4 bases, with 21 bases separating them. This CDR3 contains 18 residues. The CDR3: CASSLGPGGDRVTETQYF. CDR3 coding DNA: TGTGCCAGCAGCTTAGGCCCGGGGGGGGACAGGGTTACAGAGACCCAGTACTTC.

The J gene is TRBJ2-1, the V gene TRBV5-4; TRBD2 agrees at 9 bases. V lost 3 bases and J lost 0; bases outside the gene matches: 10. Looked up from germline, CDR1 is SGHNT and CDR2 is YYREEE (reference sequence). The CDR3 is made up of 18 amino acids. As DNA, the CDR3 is TGTGCCAGCAGCTCCCAGAAGAGCGGGGGGTACTCCTACAATGAGCAGTTCTTC. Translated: CASSSQKSGGYSYNEQFF.

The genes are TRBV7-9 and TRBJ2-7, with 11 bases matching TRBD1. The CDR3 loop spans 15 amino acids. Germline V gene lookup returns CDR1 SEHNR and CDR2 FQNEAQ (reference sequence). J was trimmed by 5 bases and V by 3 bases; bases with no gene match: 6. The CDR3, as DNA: TGTGCCAGCAGCTTTCCGGGACAGGGGGACCACGAGCAGTACTTC. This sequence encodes CASSFPGQGDHEQYF.

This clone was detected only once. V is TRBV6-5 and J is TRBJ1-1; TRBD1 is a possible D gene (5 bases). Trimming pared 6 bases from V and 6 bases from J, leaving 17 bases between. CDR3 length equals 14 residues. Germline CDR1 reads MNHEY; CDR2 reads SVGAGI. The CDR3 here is CASRGPLSGSEAFF. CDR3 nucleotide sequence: TGTGCCAGCAGGGGGCCACTCTCTGGCTCTGAAGCTTTCTTT.

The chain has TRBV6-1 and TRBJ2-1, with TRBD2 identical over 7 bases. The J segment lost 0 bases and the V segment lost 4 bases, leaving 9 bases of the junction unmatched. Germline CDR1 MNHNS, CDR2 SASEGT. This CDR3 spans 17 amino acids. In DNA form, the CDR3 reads TGTGCCAGCAGTGGTGTGTCGGGCGGGAGCTCCTACAATGAGCAGTTCTTC. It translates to CASSGVSGGSSYNEQFF.